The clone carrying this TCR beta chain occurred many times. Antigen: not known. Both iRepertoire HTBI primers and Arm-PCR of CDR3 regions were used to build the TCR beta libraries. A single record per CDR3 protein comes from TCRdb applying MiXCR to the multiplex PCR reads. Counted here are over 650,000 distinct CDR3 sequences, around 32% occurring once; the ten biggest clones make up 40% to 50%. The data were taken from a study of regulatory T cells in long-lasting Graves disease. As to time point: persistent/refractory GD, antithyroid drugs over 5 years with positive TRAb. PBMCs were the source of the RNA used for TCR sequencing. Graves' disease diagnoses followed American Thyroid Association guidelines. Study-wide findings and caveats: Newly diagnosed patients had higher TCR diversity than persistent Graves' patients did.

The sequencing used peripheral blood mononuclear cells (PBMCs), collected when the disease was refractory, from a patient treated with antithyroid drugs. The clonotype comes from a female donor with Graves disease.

This CDR3 is CASSYLAGAGQPQHF. CDR3 bases: TGTGCCAGCAGTTACTTAGCGGGGGCAGGTCAGCCCCAGCATTTT. The V and J genes are TRBV6-2 or TRBV6-3 and TRBJ1-5; tentative D call: TRBD1 (6 bases). The V and J ends lost 1 base and 6 bases respectively, with 13 bases between them. Germline V gene sequence: CDR1 MNHEY, CDR2 SVGEGT. The CDR3 totals 15 residues.